This passage covers 24 T cell receptor beta chains from one sample sequenced in a study of early T cells in non-severe SARS-CoV-2 infection. TCRdb re-analysed the 5' RACE reads in MiXCR, keeping a single row per CDR3 protein. This table holds under 70,000 distinct CDR3 sequences, around 6% found once. The source material was whole blood. The receptors shown here come from an adult who was a healthcare worker with PCR-confirmed SARS-CoV-2 infection or an uninfected control (not recorded which).

There are a few counts of this clonotype. The chain combines TRBV20-1 with TRBJ1-5; 12 bases are a match to TRBD1. Germline V gene sequence: CDR1 DFQATT, CDR2 SNEGSKA (reference sequence). Unmatched junction bases numbered 9, after V lost 2 bases and J lost 7 bases. This CDR3 contains 16 residues. The CDR3 loop reads CSARQMGTGGWQPQHF. CDR3 DNA: TGCAGTGCTAGACAAATGGGGACAGGGGGCTGGCAGCCCCAGCATTTT.

V gene TRBV12-3 or TRBV12-4 combines with J gene TRBJ2-5; D is perhaps TRBD2 (6 bases). The CDR3 sequence is 17 residues long. V was clipped by 6 bases and J by 2 bases, with 22 bases between them. This CDR3 is CASSLNRGSTGQETQYF. The CDR3 DNA follows: TGTGCCAGCAGCCTGAACCGGGGGAGTACTGGACAAGAGACCCAGTACTTC.

This clonotype was observed a handful of times. The chain employs TRBV2 and TRBJ1-6, with TRBD1 matching 10 bases. Germline CDR1 reads SNHLY; CDR2 reads FYNNEI. Trimming removed 6 bases from V and 9 bases from J; junction bases left unmatched: 14. The CDR3 contains 17 residues. The CDR3 loop reads CASRGETDRGRSSPLHF. The DNA of the CDR3 is TGTGCCAGCAGGGGGGAGACCGACAGGGGGCGGAGTTCACCCCTCCACTTT. The variable domain in full, with the rest retrieved from reference TRBV2 and TRBJ1-6, is EPEVTQTPSHQVTQMGQEVILRCVPISNHLYFYWYRQILGQKVEFLVSFYNNEISEKSEIFDDQFSVERPDGSNFTLKIRSTKLEDSAMYFCASRGETDRGRSSPLHFGNGTRLTVT.

There are a few counts of this clonotype. The chain has TRBV5-1 and TRBJ2-3, with TRBD2 matching 7 bases. The trim removed 4 bases at V and 5 bases at J, leaving 16 bases unmatched. The germline V gene encodes CDR1 SGHRS and CDR2 YFSETQ. This CDR3 spans 17 amino acids. The CDR3 sequence: CASSPPRTPASGDTQYF. The CDR3 DNA reads as TGCGCCAGCAGCCCCCCTAGGACCCCGGCTAGCGGAGATACGCAGTATTTT.

This chain joins TRBV5-1 and TRBJ2-3; D gene unclear. The CDR3 sequence is 16 residues long. Germline CDR1 reads SGHRS; CDR2 reads YFSETQ. Trimming shortened V by 0 bases and J by 0 bases, and 11 bases separated the two germline ends. The CDR3: CASSLAAAASTDTQYF. CDR3 in DNA: TGCGCCAGCAGCTTGGCTGCAGCCGCTAGCACAGATACGCAGTATTTT.

This clonotype was counted many times. The chain uses TRBV11-2 and TRBJ1-1; no reliable D call. The CDR3 extends over 14 amino acids. The germline CDR1 and CDR2 sequences are SGHAT and FQNNGV. Between the trimmed V and J ends, which lost 5 bases and 4 bases, there was a span of 14 bases. This CDR3 reads CASSLRRECTEAFF. DNA for the CDR3: TGTGCCAGCAGCCTACGAAGGGAGTGCACTGAAGCTTTCTTT.

This clonotype showed up just a few times. This sequence joins TRBV25-1 and TRBJ2-7; D assignment may be TRBD1 or TRBD2 (6 bases each). V was shortened by 7 bases and J by 6 bases, with 25 bases between the two germline ends. The CDR3 is 16 amino acids. Germline V gives CDR1 MGHDK, CDR2 SYGVNS. The CDR3: CASTPIGGTLFTEQYF. CDR3 bases: TGTGCCAGCACCCCAATAGGGGGGACACTCTTTACCGAGCAGTACTTC.

The V and J genes are TRBV5-1 and TRBJ2-5; 16 bases map to TRBD2. V gave up 4 bases and J gave up 4 bases; unmatched junction bases: 7. This CDR3 contains 17 residues. CDR1 is SGHRS and CDR2 is YFSETQ in the germline V gene. CDR3 sequence reads: CASSTGLAGGRPETQYF. The DNA for the CDR3 is TGCGCCAGCAGCACGGGACTAGCGGGAGGGCGTCCAGAGACCCAGTACTTC.

This clonotype was picked up many times. The genes are TRBV10-2 and TRBJ2-7, with 10 bases lining up with TRBD2. The CDR3 has 14 amino acids. Germline trimming cut 5 bases from V and 6 bases from J; bases unmatched to any gene: 7. Germline V gene sequence: CDR1 WSHSY, CDR2 SAAADI. The DNA of the CDR3 is TGCGCCAGCAGTTTATCTAGCGGGGGCGGCGAGCAGTACTTC. It codes for CASSLSSGGGEQYF.

This clonotype has a count of ten or more. This chain connects TRBV6-5 to TRBJ2-1; no firm D call. V was pared by 5 bases and J by 2 bases, with 16 bases between. In germline, CDR1 is MNHEY, CDR2 SVGAGI. The CDR3 length is 16 residues. The DNA for the CDR3 is TGTGCCAGCAGTGCCCGATCAATCGGAACCTACAATGAGCAGTTCTTC. Its translation: CASSARSIGTYNEQFF.

This clonotype was detected many times. The chain joins TRBV25-1 to TRBJ1-1; D is unresolved. V gave up 2 bases and J gave up 0 bases, with 4 bases separating them. Germline V gives CDR1 MGHDK, CDR2 SYGVNS. The CDR3 loop spans 13 amino acids. The CDR3 DNA reads TGTGCCAGCAGTGAAGACCTGAACACTGAAGCTTTCTTT. Its protein is CASSEDLNTEAFF.

This clonotype appeared many times. The chain is built from TRBV20-1 and TRBJ2-7; weak D call: TRBD1 (5 bases). CDR1 and CDR2 from the germline V gene are DFQATT and SNEGSKA (reference sequence). V was pared by 0 bases and J by 6 bases, with 15 bases between. This CDR3 has 14 residues. The CDR3 reads CSARDPTDSREQYF. In DNA, the CDR3 is TGCAGTGCTAGAGACCCCACCGACAGTCGCGAGCAGTACTTC.

V gene TRBV14 combines with J gene TRBJ2-2, with D perhaps TRBD1 (6 bases). This CDR3 comprises 17 residues. In germline, CDR1 is SGHDN, CDR2 FVKESK. V lost 4 bases and J lost 4, with 19 bases in between. The CDR3 DNA follows: TGTGCCAGCAGCCCGGCGCGGACAGTCCTACTCACCGGGGAGCTGTTTTTT. Protein sequence: CASSPARTVLLTGELFF.

This clonotype was observed a handful of times. The junction and the germline gene differ at one end; a read error may be behind it. The chain recombines TRBV3-1 with TRBJ2-1, with 9 bases matching TRBD1. This CDR3 has 15 amino acids. Germline lookup yields CDR1 LGHDT and CDR2 YNNKEL (reference sequence). The CDR3 bases are TGTGCCAGCAGCCAAGACCTCACGCCGGGACAGGGATATATCTTC. Its translation is CASSQDLTPGQGYIF.

The DNA of the CDR3 is TGTGCCAGCAGTTACTACAGGCAAGGTGAAGCTTTCTTT. The encoded protein is CASSYYRQGEAFF. The V gene is TRBV6-6, the J gene TRBJ1-1, with D tentatively TRBD1 (5 bases). This CDR3 has 13 amino acids. Per germline, CDR1 MNHNY and CDR2 SVGAGI (reference sequence). The V end was cut by 1 base, the J end by 7 bases, with 10 bases between.

This clonotype has just a few counts. This sequence joins TRBV28 and TRBJ2-7; the D is unclear. Germline CDR1 is MDHEN and CDR2 is SYDVKM. This CDR3 has 13 amino acids. Trimming shortened V by 7 bases and J by 0 bases, and 10 bases separated the two germline ends. The CDR3 loop reads CASTQTPSYEQYF. CDR3 coding DNA: TGTGCCAGCACCCAGACTCCCTCCTACGAGCAGTACTTC.

This clonotype was observed at least ten times. V gene TRBV7-2 combines with J gene TRBJ2-7; D might be TRBD2 (7 bases). V lost 3 bases and J 3 bases, leaving 12 bases between the germline ends. CDR3 length equals 14 residues. Germline values: CDR1 SGHTA, CDR2 FQGNSA. DNA for the CDR3: TGTGCCAGCAGCTTCCACGGGGGGCGCTACGAGCAGTACTTC. It encodes CASSFHGGRYEQYF.

This clonotype has only a few counts. The rearrangement links TRBV20-1 to TRBJ2-7; either TRBD1 or TRBD2 may supply D (6 bases each). Germline CDR1 is DFQATT and CDR2 is SNEGSKA (reference sequence). The CDR3 is 14 residues long. Trimming stripped 6 bases from V and 7 bases from J, with 22 bases between. This CDR3 is CSAPTLGAAGEQYF. CDR3 coding DNA: TGCAGTGCCCCTACTTTGGGGGCCGCGGGGGAGCAGTACTTC.

The rearrangement uses TRBV18 and TRBJ2-7; D gene ambiguous. This CDR3 region has 13 residues. CDR1 and CDR2 (germline): KGHSH, LQKENI. The ends were cut back, 4 bases at V and 0 bases at J, with 7 bases in the middle. In nucleotides, the CDR3 is TGTGCCAGCTCACAGCCGGGCTCCTACGAGCAGTACTTC. This gives the protein CASSQPGSYEQYF.

This chain joins TRBV5-1 and TRBJ2-7; D gene uncertain. CDR3 length: 12 residues. Germline loops: CDR1 SGHRS, CDR2 YFSETQ. The V end was cut by 0 bases, the J end by 3 bases, with 4 bases between. The CDR3 sequence: CASSLDFYEQYF. In nucleotides, the CDR3 is TGCGCCAGCAGCTTGGATTTCTACGAGCAGTACTTC.

This clonotype occurred a few times. This chain uses TRBV4-2 with TRBJ2-5, with D maybe TRBD2 (5 bases). Germline V gene lookup returns CDR1 LGHNA and CDR2 YNFKEQ. The CDR3 length is 15 residues. The germline V and J ends were trimmed by 5 bases and 7 bases, with 20 bases remaining between them. CDR3 region: CASSYSDPDRGTQYF. CDR3 DNA sequence: TGTGCCAGCAGCTATTCGGACCCAGATCGGGGGACCCAGTACTTC.

This clonotype occurred many times. The CDR3 sequence: CASSQAGGEQYF. For the CDR3, the DNA is TGTGCCAGCAGCCAGGCAGGGGGTGAGCAGTACTTC. This rearrangement joins TRBV14 to TRBJ2-7, with 7 bases aligning to TRBD1. The germline CDR1 and CDR2 sequences are SGHDN and FVKESK. CDR3 length: 12 residues. V shed 3 bases, J shed 7 bases, and the junction held 3 bases outside the gene matches.

This clonotype was observed at least ten times. This sequence joins TRBV6-1 and TRBJ1-5; D unclear. Trimming took 0 bases from V and 3 from J, leaving 9 bases between them. Germline loops: CDR1 MNHNS, CDR2 SASEGT. The CDR3 is 15 residues long. CDR3 bases: TGTGCCAGCAGTGAAGCGAACGGATACAATCAGCCCCAGCATTTT. Its protein is CASSEANGYNQPQHF.

This clonotype occurred many times. V and J are TRBV6-1 and TRBJ1-5; D call uncertain. V was pared by 2 bases and J by 2 bases, with 10 bases between. Germline V gene data show CDR1 as MNHNS and CDR2 as SASEGT. The CDR3 has 15 amino acids. CDR3 in amino acids: CASSEQGLGNQPQHF. The CDR3, as DNA: TGTGCCAGCAGTGAACAAGGGCTGGGCAATCAGCCCCAGCATTTT.